This is a list of T cell receptor beta chains from one sample in a study of blood T cell repertoires in COVID-19. Repertoires were generated with immunoSEQ multiplex PCR, while TCRdb's copy carries only in-frame clones and drops some. The sample lists around 110,000 clones; approximately 82% were seen once. Material: peripheral blood. These receptors all stem from a man aged 70-80 years with active or convalescent COVID-19. Both conserved end residues are part of each CDR3. Fields, in order: D gene, J gene, CDR3 length, clone size, V gene, CDR3 protein, CDR3 DNA. A D gene is named only where the DNA matches it firmly. Some rows mark clone size as missing; the rest say once, few, many or name a class of expanded clone.

>-|TRBJ1-6|17|-|TRBV11-2
CASSLIPVDIYNSPLHF
TGTGCCAGCAGCCTCATCCCGGTAGACATCTATAATTCACCCCTCCACTTT
>-|TRBJ2-3|18|-|TRBV7-9
CASSRPPRGSGLTDTQYF
TGTGCCAGCAGCCGACCCCCCAGGGGTTCGGGCCTCACAGATACGCAGTATTTT
>TRBD1|TRBJ2-7|14|-|TRBV28
CASGRRQGVYEQYF
TGTGCCAGCGGGCGCCGACAGGGGGTATACGAGCAGTACTTC
>-|TRBJ1-4|15|-|TRBV4-1
CASSQTGQFNEKLFF
TGCGCCAGCAGCCAAACCGGTCAATTTAATGAAAAACTGTTTTTT
>TRBD1|TRBJ1-1|14|-|TRBV19
CASRVQGENTEAFF
TGTGCCAGTAGGGTTCAGGGGGAGAACACTGAAGCTTTCTTT
>TRBD2|TRBJ2-3|16|once|TRBV19
CASSGYGREGPDTQYF
TGTGCCAGTAGTGGCTATGGGCGGGAGGGGCCAGATACGCAGTATTTT
>-|TRBJ2-7|12|few|TRBV7-9
CASSPGSYEQYF
TGTGCCAGCAGCCCAGGAAGCTACGAGCAGTACTTC
>-|TRBJ1-6|15|-|TRBV6-1
CASRNRHLRDSPLHF
TGTGCCAGCAGAAACAGACACCTGCGGGATTCACCCCTCCACTTT
>TRBD2|TRBJ2-1|16|-|TRBV4-3
CASSQERLAGAGEQFF
TGCGCCAGCAGCCAAGAGAGGCTAGCGGGGGCGGGGGAGCAGTTCTTC
>-|TRBJ2-7|15|-|TRBV23-1
CASSQCPRASYEQYF
TGCGCCAGCAGTCAATGTCCGAGGGCCTCCTACGAGCAGTACTTC
>TRBD2|TRBJ2-7|15|-|TRBV27
CASSLTAGGQHEQYF
TGTGCCAGCAGTTTGACAGCGGGAGGGCAACACGAGCAGTACTTC
>-|TRBJ2-3|15|-|TRBV5-1
CASSLERADTDTQYF
TGCGCCAGCAGCTTGGAGCGGGCCGACACAGATACGCAGTATTTT
>TRBD2|TRBJ2-1|17|-|TRBV18
CASSRTSGSASYNEQFF
TGTGCCAGCTCAAGGACTAGCGGGAGTGCGTCCTACAATGAGCAGTTCTTC
>TRBD1|TRBJ1-1|13|-|TRBV29-1
CSVVGQGNTEAFF
TGCAGCGTTGTCGGACAGGGCAACACTGAAGCTTTCTTT
>TRBD1|TRBJ1-6|17|-|TRBV6-2/TRBV6-3
CASSSSRQGARDSPLHF
TGTGCCAGCAGTTCCAGTAGACAGGGGGCTAGGGATTCACCCCTCCACTTT
>-|TRBJ1-2|13|-|TRBV2
CASSERLYYGYTF
TGTGCCAGCAGTGAACGACTGTACTATGGCTACACCTTC
>TRBD2|TRBJ2-1|12|-|TRBV7-9
CASSTGLAEQFF
TGTGCCAGCAGCACGGGACTAGCGGAGCAGTTCTTC
>-|TRBJ2-2|15|once|TRBV7-2
CASSLEGGVPGELFF
TGTGCCAGCAGCTTAGAAGGAGGCGTTCCCGGGGAGCTGTTTTTT
>TRBD2|TRBJ2-5|16|-|TRBV3-1/TRBV3-2
CASSQELAGGRETQYF
TGTGCCAGCAGCCAAGAACTAGCGGGAGGACGAGAGACCCAGTACTTC
>-|TRBJ2-2|12|-|TRBV7-3
CASSISTGELFF
TGTGCCAGCAGCATTAGCACCGGGGAGCTGTTTTTT
>TRBD2|TRBJ2-1|17|-|TRBV10-2
CASSDWSSGGARNEQFF
TGCGCCAGCAGTGATTGGTCTAGCGGGGGGGCCCGTAATGAGCAGTTCTTC
>-|TRBJ1-6|17|-|TRBV19
CASSRKVVERDNSPLHF
TGTGCCAGTAGTAGGAAAGTAGTTGAGAGGGATAATTCACCCCTCCACTTT
>-|TRBJ1-2|16|-|TRBV6-6
CASSLRGGREGYGYTF
TGTGCCAGCAGCCTACGGGGGGGCAGGGAGGGCTATGGCTACACCTTC
>TRBD1|TRBJ1-5|15|-|TRBV28
CASSFTDRASQPQHF
TGTGCCAGCAGTTTTACCGACAGGGCAAGTCAGCCCCAGCATTTT
>-|TRBJ2-7|12|once|TRBV20-1
CSASGGNYEQYF
TGCAGTGCTAGTGGCGGGAACTACGAGCAGTACTTC